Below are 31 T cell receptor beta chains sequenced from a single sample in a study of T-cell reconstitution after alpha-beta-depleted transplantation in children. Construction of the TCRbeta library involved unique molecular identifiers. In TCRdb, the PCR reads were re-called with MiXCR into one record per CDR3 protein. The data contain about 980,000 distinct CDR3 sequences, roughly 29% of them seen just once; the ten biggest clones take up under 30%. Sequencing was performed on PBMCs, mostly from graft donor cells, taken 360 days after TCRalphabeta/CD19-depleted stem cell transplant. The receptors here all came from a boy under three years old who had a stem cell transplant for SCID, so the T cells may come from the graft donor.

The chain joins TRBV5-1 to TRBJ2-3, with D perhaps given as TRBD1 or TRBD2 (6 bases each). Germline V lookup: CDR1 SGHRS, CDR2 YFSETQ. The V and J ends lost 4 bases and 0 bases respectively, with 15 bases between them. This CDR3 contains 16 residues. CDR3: CASSPELGGSTDTQYF. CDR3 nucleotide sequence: TGCGCCAGCAGCCCCGAATTAGGGGGGAGCACAGATACGCAGTATTTT.

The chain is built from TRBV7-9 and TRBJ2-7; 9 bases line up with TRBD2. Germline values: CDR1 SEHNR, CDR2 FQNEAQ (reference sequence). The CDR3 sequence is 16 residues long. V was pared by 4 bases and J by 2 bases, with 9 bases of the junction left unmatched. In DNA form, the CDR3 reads TGTGCCAGCAGCTCGAATCTAGCGGGGCCGCCCTACGAGCAGTACTTC. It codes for CASSSNLAGPPYEQYF. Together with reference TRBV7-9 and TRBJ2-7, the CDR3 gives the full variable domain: DTGVSQNPRHKITKRGQNVTFRCDPISEHNRLYWYRQTLGQGPEFLTYFQNEAQLEKSRLLSDRFSAERPKGSFSTLEIQRTEQGDSAMYLCASSSNLAGPPYEQYFGPGTRLTVT.

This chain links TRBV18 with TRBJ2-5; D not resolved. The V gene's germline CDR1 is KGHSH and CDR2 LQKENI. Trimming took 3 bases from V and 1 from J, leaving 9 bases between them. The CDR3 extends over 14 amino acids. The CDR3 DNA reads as TGTGCCAGCTCACCTCGGCAGGTCCAAGAGACCCAGTACTTC. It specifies CASSPRQVQETQYF.

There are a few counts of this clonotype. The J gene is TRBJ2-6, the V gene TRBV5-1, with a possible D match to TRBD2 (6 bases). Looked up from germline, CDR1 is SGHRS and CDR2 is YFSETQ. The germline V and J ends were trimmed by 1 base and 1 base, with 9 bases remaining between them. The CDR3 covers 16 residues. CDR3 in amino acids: CASSLRGLSGANVLTF. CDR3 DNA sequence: TGCGCCAGCAGCTTGCGGGGACTGTCTGGGGCCAACGTCCTGACTTTC.

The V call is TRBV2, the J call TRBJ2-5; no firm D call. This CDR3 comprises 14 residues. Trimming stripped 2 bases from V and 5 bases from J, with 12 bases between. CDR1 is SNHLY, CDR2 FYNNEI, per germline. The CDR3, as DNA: TGTGCCAGCAGTGAAAGCCGGATTGGGGAGACCCAGTACTTC. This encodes CASSESRIGETQYF. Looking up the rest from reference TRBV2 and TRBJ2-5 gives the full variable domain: EPEVTQTPSHQVTQMGQEVILRCVPISNHLYFYWYRQILGQKVEFLVSFYNNEISEKSEIFDDQFSVERPDGSNFTLKIRSTKLEDSAMYFCASSESRIGETQYFGPGTRLLVL.

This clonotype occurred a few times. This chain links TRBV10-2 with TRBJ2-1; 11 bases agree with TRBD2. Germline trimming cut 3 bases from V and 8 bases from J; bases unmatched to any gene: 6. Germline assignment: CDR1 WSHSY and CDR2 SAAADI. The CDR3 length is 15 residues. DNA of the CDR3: TGCGCCAGCAGTGATGTAGCGGGGGGGCCTTATGAGCAGTTCTTC. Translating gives CASSDVAGGPYEQFF.

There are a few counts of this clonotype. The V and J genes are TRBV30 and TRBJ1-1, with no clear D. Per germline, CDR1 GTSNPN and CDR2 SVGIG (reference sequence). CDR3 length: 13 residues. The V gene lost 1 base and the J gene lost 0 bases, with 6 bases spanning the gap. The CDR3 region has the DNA TGTGCCTGGAGTGATAGGCTGAACACTGAAGCTTTCTTT. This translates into CAWSDRLNTEAFF.

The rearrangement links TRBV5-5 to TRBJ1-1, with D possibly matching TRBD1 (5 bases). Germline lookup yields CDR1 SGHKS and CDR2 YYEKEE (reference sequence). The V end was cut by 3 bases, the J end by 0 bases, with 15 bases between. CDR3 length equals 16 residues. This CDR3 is CASSWEGEPMNTEAFF. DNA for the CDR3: TGTGCCAGCAGCTGGGAAGGGGAACCTATGAACACTGAAGCTTTCTTT.

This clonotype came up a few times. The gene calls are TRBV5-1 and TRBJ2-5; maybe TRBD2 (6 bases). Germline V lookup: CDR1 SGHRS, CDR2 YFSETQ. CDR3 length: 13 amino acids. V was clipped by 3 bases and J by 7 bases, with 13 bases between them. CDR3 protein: CASSSRAGGTQYF. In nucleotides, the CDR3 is TGCGCCAGCAGCTCCCGGGCCGGGGGGACCCAGTACTTC.

The DNA of the CDR3 is TGTGCCAGCAGAGTAGGCAGACTCACCGGGGAGCTGTTTTTT. Encoded protein: CASRVGRLTGELFF. The chain is built from TRBV27 and TRBJ2-2; no definite D call. The CDR3 loop spans 14 amino acids. Trimming shortened V by 6 bases and J by 4 bases, and 12 bases separated the two germline ends. Germline V CDR1 and CDR2: MNHEY, SMNVEV (reference sequence).

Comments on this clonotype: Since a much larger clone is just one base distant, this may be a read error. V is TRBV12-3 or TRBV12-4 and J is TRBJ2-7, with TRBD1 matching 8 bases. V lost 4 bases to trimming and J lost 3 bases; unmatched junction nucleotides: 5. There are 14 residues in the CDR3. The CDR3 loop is CASSSLTGDYEQYF. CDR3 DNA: TGTGCCAGCAGTTCCCTGACAGGGGACTACGAGCAGTACTTC.

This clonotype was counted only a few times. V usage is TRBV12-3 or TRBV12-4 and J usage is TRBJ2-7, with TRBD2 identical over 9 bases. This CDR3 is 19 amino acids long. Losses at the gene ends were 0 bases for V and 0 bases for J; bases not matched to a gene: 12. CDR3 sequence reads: CASSLANRFLSGSSYEQYF. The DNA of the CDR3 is TGTGCCAGCAGTTTAGCGAACAGGTTCCTTAGCGGGAGCTCCTACGAGCAGTACTTC.

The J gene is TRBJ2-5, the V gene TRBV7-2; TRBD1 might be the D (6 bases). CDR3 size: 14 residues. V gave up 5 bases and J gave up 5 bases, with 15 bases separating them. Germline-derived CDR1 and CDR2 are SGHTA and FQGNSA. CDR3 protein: CASSLLGGGETQYF. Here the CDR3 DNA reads TGTGCCAGCAGCCTCCTTGGGGGCGGGGAGACCCAGTACTTC.

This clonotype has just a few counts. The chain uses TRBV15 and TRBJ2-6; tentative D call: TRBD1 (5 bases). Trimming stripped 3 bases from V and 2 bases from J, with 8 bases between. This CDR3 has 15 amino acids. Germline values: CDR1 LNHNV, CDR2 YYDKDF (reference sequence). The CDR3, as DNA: TGTGCCACCAGCAGGCAGGGTCCTGGGGCCAACGTCCTGACTTTC. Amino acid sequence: CATSRQGPGANVLTF. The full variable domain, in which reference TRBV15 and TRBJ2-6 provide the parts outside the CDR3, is DAMVIQNPRYQVTQFGKPVTLSCSQTLNHNVMYWYQQKSSQAPKLLFHYYDKDFNNEADTPDNFQSRRPNTSFCFLDIRSPGLGDTAMYLCATSRQGPGANVLTFGAGSRLTVL.

This CDR3 reads CASSFSAVPFYEQYF. DNA of the CDR3: TGCGCCAGCAGCTTCTCAGCCGTGCCCTTTTACGAGCAGTACTTC. The genes are TRBV5-1 and TRBJ2-7; D is unclear. Germline CDR1 reads SGHRS; CDR2 reads YFSETQ. The CDR3 is made up of 15 amino acids. V was shortened by 2 bases and J by 4 bases, with 16 bases between the two germline ends.

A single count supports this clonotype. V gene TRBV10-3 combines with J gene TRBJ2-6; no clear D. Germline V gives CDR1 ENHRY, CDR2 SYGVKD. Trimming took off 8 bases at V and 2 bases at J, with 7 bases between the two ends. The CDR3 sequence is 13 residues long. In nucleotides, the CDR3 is TGTGCCATCGGGGAACCTGGGGCCAACGTCCTGACTTTC. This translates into CAIGEPGANVLTF.

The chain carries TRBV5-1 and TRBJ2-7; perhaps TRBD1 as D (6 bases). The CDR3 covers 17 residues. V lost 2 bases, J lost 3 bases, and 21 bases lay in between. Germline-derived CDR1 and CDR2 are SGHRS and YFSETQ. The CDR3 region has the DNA TGCGCCAGCAGCTTCGAAGGGTACAGGGATATAAGCTACGAGCAGTACTTC. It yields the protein CASSFEGYRDISYEQYF.

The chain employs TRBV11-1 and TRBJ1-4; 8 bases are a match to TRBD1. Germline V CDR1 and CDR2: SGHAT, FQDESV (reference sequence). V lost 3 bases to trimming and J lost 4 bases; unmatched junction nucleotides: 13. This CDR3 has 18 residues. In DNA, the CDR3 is TGTGCCAGCAGCTTGCGTCTGGGACAGGCTCCCCATAATGAAAAACTGTTTTTT. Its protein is CASSLRLGQAPHNEKLFF.

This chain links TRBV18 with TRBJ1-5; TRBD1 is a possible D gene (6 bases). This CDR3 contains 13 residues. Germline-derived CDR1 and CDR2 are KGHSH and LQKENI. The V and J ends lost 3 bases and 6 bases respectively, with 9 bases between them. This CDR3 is CASSPGGFQPQHF. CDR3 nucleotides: TGTGCCAGCTCACCGGGGGGCTTTCAGCCCCAGCATTTT. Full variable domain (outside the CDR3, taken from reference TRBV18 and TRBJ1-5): NAGVMQNPRHLVRRRGQEARLRCSPMKGHSHVYWYRQLPEEGLKFMVYLQKENIIDESGMPKERFSAEFPKEGPSILRIQQVVRGDSAAYFCASSPGGFQPQHFGDGTRLSIL.

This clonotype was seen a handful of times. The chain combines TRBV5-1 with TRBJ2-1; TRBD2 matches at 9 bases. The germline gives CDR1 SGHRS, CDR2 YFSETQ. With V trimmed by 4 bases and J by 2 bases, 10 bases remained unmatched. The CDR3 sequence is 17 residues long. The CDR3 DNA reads TGCGCCAGCAGCCACTACCAGCGGGGGGCTACCTACAATGAGCAGTTCTTC. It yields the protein CASSHYQRGATYNEQFF.

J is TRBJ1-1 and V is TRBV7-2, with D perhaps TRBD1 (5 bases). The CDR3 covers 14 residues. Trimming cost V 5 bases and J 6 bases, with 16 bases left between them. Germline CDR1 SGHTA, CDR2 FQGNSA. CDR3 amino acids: CASSPQANGAEAFF. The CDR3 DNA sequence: TGTGCCAGCAGCCCACAGGCGAATGGGGCTGAAGCTTTCTTT.

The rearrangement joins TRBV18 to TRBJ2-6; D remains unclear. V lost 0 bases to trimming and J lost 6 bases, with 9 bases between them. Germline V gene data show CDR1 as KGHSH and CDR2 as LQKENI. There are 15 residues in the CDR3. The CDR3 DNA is TGTGCCAGCTCACCACCACGGGCTGAGGCCAACGTCCTGACTTTC. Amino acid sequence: CASSPPRAEANVLTF.

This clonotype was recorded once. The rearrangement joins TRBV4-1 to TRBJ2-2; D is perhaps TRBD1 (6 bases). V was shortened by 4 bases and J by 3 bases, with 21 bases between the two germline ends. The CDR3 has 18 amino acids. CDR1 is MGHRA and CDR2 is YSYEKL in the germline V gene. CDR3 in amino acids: CASSPQGKTLIHTGELFF. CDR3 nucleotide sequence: TGCGCCAGCAGCCCTCAGGGGAAGACGCTTATACACACCGGGGAGCTGTTTTTT.

The CDR3 loop reads CSAREWGRSNQPQHF. In DNA, the CDR3 is TGCAGTGCTAGAGAATGGGGGAGGAGCAATCAGCCCCAGCATTTT. The chain has TRBV20-1 and TRBJ1-5; possibly TRBD1 for D (5 bases). The V and J ends lost 0 bases and 1 base respectively, with 10 bases between them. Germline CDR1 and CDR2: DFQATT and SNEGSKA (reference sequence). The CDR3 has 15 residues.

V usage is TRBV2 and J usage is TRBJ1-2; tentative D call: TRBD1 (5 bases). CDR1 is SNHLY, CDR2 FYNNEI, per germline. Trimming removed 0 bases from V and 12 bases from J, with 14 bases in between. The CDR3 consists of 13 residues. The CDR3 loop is CASSEARGGDNTF. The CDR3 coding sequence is TGTGCCAGCAGTGAAGCGCGAGGAGGGGATAACACCTTC.

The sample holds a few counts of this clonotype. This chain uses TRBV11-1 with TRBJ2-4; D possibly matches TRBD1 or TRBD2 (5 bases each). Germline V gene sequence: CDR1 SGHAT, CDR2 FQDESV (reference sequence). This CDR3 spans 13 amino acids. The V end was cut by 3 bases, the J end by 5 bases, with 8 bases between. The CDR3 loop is CASSFTGQNIQYF. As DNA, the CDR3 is TGTGCCAGCAGCTTTACGGGGCAAAACATTCAGTACTTC.

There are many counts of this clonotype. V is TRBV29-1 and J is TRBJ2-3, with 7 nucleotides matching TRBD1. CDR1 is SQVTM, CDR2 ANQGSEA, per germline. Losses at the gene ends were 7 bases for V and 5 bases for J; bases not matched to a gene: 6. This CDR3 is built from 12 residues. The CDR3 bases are TGCAGCGCTACAGGGGCGGGAGATACGCAGTATTTT. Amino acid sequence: CSATGAGDTQYF.

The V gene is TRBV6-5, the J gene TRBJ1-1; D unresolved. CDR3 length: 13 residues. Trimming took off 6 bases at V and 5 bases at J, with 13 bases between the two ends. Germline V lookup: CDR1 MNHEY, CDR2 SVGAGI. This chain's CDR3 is CASSRAPGTEAFF. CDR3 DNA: TGTGCCAGCAGCCGGGCCCCGGGGACTGAAGCTTTCTTT.

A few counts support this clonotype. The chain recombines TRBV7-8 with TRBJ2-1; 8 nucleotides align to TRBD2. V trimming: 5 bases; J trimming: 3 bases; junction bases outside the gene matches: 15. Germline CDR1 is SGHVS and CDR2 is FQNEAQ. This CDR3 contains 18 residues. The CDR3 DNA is TGTGCCAGCAGCGCCCCCCTTTCCGGTAGCGGGGTCTACAATGAGCAGTTCTTC. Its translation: CASSAPLSGSGVYNEQFF. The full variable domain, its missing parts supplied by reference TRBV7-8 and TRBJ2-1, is GAGVSQSPRYKVAKRGQDVALRCDPISGHVSLFWYQQALGQGPEFLTYFQNEAQLDKSGLPSDRFFAERPEGSVSTLKIQRTQQEDSAVYLCASSAPLSGSGVYNEQFFGPGTRLTVL.

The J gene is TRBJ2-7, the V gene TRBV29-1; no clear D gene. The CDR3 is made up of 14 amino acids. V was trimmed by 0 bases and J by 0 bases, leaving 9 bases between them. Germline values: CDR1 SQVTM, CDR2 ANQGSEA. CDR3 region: CSVEDDTSSYEQYF. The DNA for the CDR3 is TGCAGCGTTGAAGACGACACGAGCTCCTACGAGCAGTACTTC.

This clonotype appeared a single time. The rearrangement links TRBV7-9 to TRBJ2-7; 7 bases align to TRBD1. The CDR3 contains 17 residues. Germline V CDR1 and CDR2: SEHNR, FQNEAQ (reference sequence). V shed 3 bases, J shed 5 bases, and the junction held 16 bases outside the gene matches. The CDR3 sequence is CASSFAGFRDSPHEQYF. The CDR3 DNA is TGTGCCAGCAGCTTTGCTGGCTTCCGGGACAGCCCTCACGAGCAGTACTTC.